Listed below are T cell receptor beta chains from one sample, sequenced in a study of blood T cell repertoires in COVID-19. Assay: immunoSEQ multiplex PCR; the TCRdb copy retains only in-frame clones and omits some. Of 100,000 or so clones in the sample, approximately 87% were seen once. The material sequenced was peripheral blood. These TCRs come from a human donor in a cohort sampled during active COVID-19. Both conserved end residues are part of each CDR3. The D gene is left open where the match is weak. Some rows have no size entry. The others give once, few or many, or a class for an expanded clone.

v_call	d_call	clone_size	j_call	cdr3_length	cdr3_aa	cdr3_nt
TRBV2	TRBD2	-	TRBJ2-1	14	CASIETVREGEQFF	TGTGCCAGCATCGAAACAGTTAGGGAGGGTGAGCAGTTCTTC
TRBV10-2	TRBD2	-	TRBJ2-7	14	CASTPAGGGYEQYF	TGCGCCAGCACTCCAGCGGGAGGTGGGTACGAGCAGTACTTC
TRBV2	TRBD2	-	TRBJ2-3	10	CATTGGAQYF	TGTGCCACCACGGGGGGGGCGCAGTATTTT
TRBV18	TRBD2	-	TRBJ2-7	16	CASSPSRGADSYEQYF	TGTGCCAGCTCACCCTCGCGGGGGGCGGACTCCTACGAGCAGTACTTC
TRBV24-1	TRBD1	-	TRBJ2-1	15	CATSRGQGPYNEQFF	TGTGCCACCAGTCGGGGACAGGGGCCCTACAATGAGCAGTTCTTC
TRBV6-1	-	-	TRBJ1-4	14	CASSEAGGVDKLFF	TGTGCCAGCAGTGAAGCGGGGGGGGTCGATAAACTGTTTTTT
TRBV28	TRBD1	few	TRBJ1-5	19	CASSSFTGTGDEGGQPQHF	TGTGCCAGCAGCTCCTTCACCGGGACAGGGGATGAAGGAGGTCAGCCCCAGCATTTT
TRBV5-8	-	-	TRBJ1-1	13	CASLYWGDTEAFF	TGTGCCAGCCTCTATTGGGGGGATACTGAAGCTTTCTTT
TRBV9	-	-	TRBJ2-7	12	CASSRGIDEQYF	TGTGCCAGCAGTCGGGGGATAGACGAGCAGTACTTC
TRBV18	-	-	TRBJ2-2	14	CASSSEAPTGELFF	TGTGCCAGCTCATCGGAGGCCCCCACCGGGGAGCTGTTTTTT
TRBV28	TRBD1	-	TRBJ2-3	18	CASSSRDRGRFVTDTQYF	TGTGCCAGCAGTTCCCGGGACAGGGGGCGATTTGTCACAGATACGCAGTATTTT
TRBV19	TRBD1	-	TRBJ1-2	16	CASSIWSTGGIFGYTF	TGTGCCAGTAGTATATGGTCGACAGGGGGCATTTTTGGCTACACCTTC
TRBV5-6	-	-	TRBJ1-2	13	CASSLGQALHYTF	TGTGCCAGCAGCTTGGGACAGGCGCTACACTACACCTTC
TRBV4-1	TRBD1	once	TRBJ1-3	17	CASSPTRTGGVGNTIYF	TGCGCCAGCAGCCCTACTCGGACAGGGGGTGTTGGAAACACCATATATTTT
TRBV3-1/TRBV3-2	TRBD1	-	TRBJ1-6	14	CASSPGQNNSPLHF	TGTGCCAGCAGCCCGGGACAGAATAATTCACCCCTCCACTTT
TRBV19	TRBD2	-	TRBJ2-1	15	CASKPAGGSYNEQFF	TGTGCCAGTAAACCGGCGGGAGGTTCCTACAATGAGCAGTTCTTC
TRBV7-2	-	-	TRBJ1-2	12	CASSPQGWGYTF	TGTGCCAGCAGCCCCCAGGGTTGGGGCTACACCTTC
TRBV7-2	TRBD2	-	TRBJ2-7	16	CASSGLAGGKVYEQYF	TGTGCCAGCAGCGGACTAGCGGGAGGAAAAGTCTACGAGCAGTACTTC
TRBV11-3	-	-	TRBJ1-6	14	CASSHGGDNSPLHF	TGTGCCAGCAGTCACGGGGGGGATAATTCACCCCTCCACTTT
TRBV7-3	-	-	TRBJ2-5	13	CASSFGSQETQYF	TGTGCCAGCAGCTTCGGGTCACAAGAGACCCAGTACTTC
TRBV5-1	-	-	TRBJ2-4	13	CASSREAKNIQYF	TGCGCCAGCAGCCGGGAAGCCAAAAACATTCAGTACTTC